The sequence of this T cell receptor beta chain was determined in a study of neurological immune-mediated disorders (dated by TCRdb to between 2018 and 2020). About the investigation overall: Among the 34 multiple sclerosis patients, relapsing-remitting MS accounted for about 31 and secondary progressive MS accounted for 3. Peripheral blood TCR-beta repertoires from HTLV-I-associated myelopathy (HAM/TSP) patients, multiple sclerosis patients and healthy controls were compared by UMI-based sequencing. The 95 to 110 TCR-beta libraries covered PBMC samples along with longitudinal samples, technical triplicates, and paired sorted CD4+ and CD8+ T-cell subsets. The cohort was made up of approximately 65 subjects, consisting of around 15 HAM/TSP patients, roughly 35 multiple sclerosis patients and 20 or so healthy controls.

The paper as a whole reports these results and caveats: The MS cluster was not associated with any clinical or MRI features, and the authors stated that larger cohorts are needed. The highest TCR clonal expansion was observed in HAM/TSP patients, whereas the lowest was observed in MS patients, even when compared with healthy controls. Across subjects, expanded clones never shared an identical CDR3 amino acid sequence, which suggests that the TCR-beta repertoires in every group were private. Repertoires from 18 of 34 MS patients were grouped by phylogenetic analysis into a cluster of related CDR3 sequences, suggesting a possible repertoire-level signature.

For unsorted PBMC libraries, 2 million PBMCs were used after storage in RNAlater at -80 degrees C until RNA extraction. Multiple sclerosis patients were enrolled in a US clinical protocol evaluating disease progression by magnetic resonance imaging. Peripheral blood underwent Ficoll-Hypaque density gradient centrifugation to isolate PBMCs, which were then cryopreserved in liquid nitrogen. V is reduced by 3 bases and J by 4 bases, leaving a spacing of 27 bases between them. The germline V gene (reference sequence) gives CDR1 as DFQATT and CDR2 as SNEGSKA. Inclusive of the bounding cysteine and phenylalanine, the CDR3 is 18 residues long. Solely the CDR3 DNA is kept, with 54 bases framed from the first base. This clonotype was detected ten times or more. No cognate antigen has been identified for it. Base qualities were left out, and no much larger clone turns up one base away. cDNA was synthesized by template-switch 5'RACE using a primer carrying a 10-nucleotide random unique molecular identifier by which each TCR transcript was tagged. Every sequencing run yielded over 190 million TCR-beta sequences covering 15-18 subjects. The RNeasy kit was used for extraction of total RNA. TCR-beta VDJ regions were amplified with primers for the TCR constant region and the 5'RACE anchor, using the KAPA Real-time Library Amplification kit. Sample indexes and Illumina adaptors were added in a first PCR, after which library yield was increased in a second PCR. After Ampure bead purification, the TCR product of roughly 650 bp was size-selected on a 2% E-gel SizeSelection system. Library quality was checked on a Bioanalyzer, concentration was measured with Qubit, and libraries were quantified with the Kapa Library Quantification kit before pooling. Libraries were sequenced paired-end 2 x 150 bp on an Illumina HiSeq 2500. To increase sequence diversity, about 25-30% phiX was spiked into each library pool. The source study handled its data this way. Quality-filtered reads were processed with the UMI-based MiGEC pipeline, which removed over 80% of raw TCR sequences during error correction. VDJ genes were aligned to IMGT germline references, and clonotypes were defined by unique CDR3 amino acid sequence plus V-J genes. Clonal expansion, Shannon diversity and CDR3 relatedness were evaluated with VDJtools (CalcPairwiseDistances, ClusterSamples), while phylogenetic trees were built in CLCbio workbench. A clone was classed as expanded if it had 8 or more unique UMIs, a cutoff based on coefficient-of-variation modelling across technical triplicates. TCRdb itself trimmed the public reads at Q25 with fastp, ran MiXCR and retained productive beta chains. Duplicate CDR3 protein sequences are folded into a single record with the most common DNA and genes. V and J calls and clone size were set by TCRdb, not the authors. In all, the sample holds about 74,000 distinct CDR3 sequences, and roughly 5.6% of those were seen once. 7.4% of the sample comes from the top ten.

In this chain, TRBV20-1 is recombined with TRBJ1-2, with TRBD1 tentatively as D gene (6 bases match). This clonotype originated in a man in his late teens or twenties with multiple sclerosis. The sample taken for sequencing was PBMCs. The sequence in DNA is TGCAGTGCTAGCAGCGTGGCGGGCAGGGGCGAATCTGGCTATGGCTACACCTTC. It translates to CSASSVAGRGESGYGYTF.